The 32 T cell receptor beta chains in this list originate from one sample, sequenced in a study of T cells after posttransplantation cyclophosphamide. TCRdb's table, derived via immunoSEQ multiplex PCR, lists solely in-frame clones and lacks some. The sample carries more than 50,000 clones, 86% recorded once. Sample: PBMCs. The receptors were gathered from a man aged 25 to 45 with a blood cancer, CMV-positive, and with a related stem cell donor.

This CDR3 reads CASSLGATGNTIYF. CDR3 nucleotide sequence: TGCGCCAGCAGCTTGGGTGCTACTGGAAACACCATATATTTT. The chain joins TRBV5-1 to TRBJ1-3; D unclear. The length of the CDR3 is 14 residues. CDR1 SGHRS and CDR2 YFSETQ come from the germline V gene. V lost 0 bases and J 2 bases, leaving 6 bases between the germline ends.

This chain links TRBV19 with TRBJ1-4; D ambiguous. V dropped 6 bases and J dropped 8 bases, with 13 bases sitting between them. CDR1 LNHDA and CDR2 SQIVND come from the germline V gene (reference sequence). CDR3 length: 13 residues. CDR3 DNA sequence: TGTGCCAGTAGGCCTACCGAGCTAGAAAAACTGTTTTTT. Protein: CASRPTELEKLFF.

The J gene is TRBJ2-5, the V gene TRBV27; D is unclear. V was trimmed by 5 bases and J by 1 base, leaving 11 bases between them. Looked up from germline, CDR1 is MNHEY and CDR2 is SMNVEV (reference sequence). The CDR3 length is 14 residues. The CDR3 region is CASSPFYGQETQYF. CDR3 DNA: TGTGCCAGCAGTCCGTTCTACGGCCAAGAGACCCAGTACTTC.

The chain couples TRBV28 to TRBJ1-1; D is perhaps TRBD1 (6 bases). Germline assignment: CDR1 MDHEN and CDR2 SYDVKM. V lost 4 bases and J 8 bases, leaving 17 bases between the germline ends. The CDR3 runs to 14 residues. In nucleotides, the CDR3 is TGTGCCAGCAGTTCAGCCACCGACAGGTTAGAAGCTTTCTTT. Translating it yields CASSSATDRLEAFF.

This clone has a handful of counts. This rearrangement joins TRBV6-7 to TRBJ2-3, with D possibly matching TRBD2 (5 bases). TRBV6-7 is an ORF; its function is uncertain. Trimming stripped 6 bases from V and 0 bases from J, with 13 bases between. CDR3 length equals 15 residues. The CDR3 DNA reads TGTGCCAGCAGGGACTGGTTAAGGAGCACAGATACGCAGTATTTT. It yields the protein CASRDWLRSTDTQYF.

The rearrangement joins TRBV4-2 to TRBJ2-3, with D maybe TRBD2 (6 bases). V gave up 2 bases and J gave up 0 bases, with 12 bases separating them. The CDR3 sequence is 16 residues long. CDR1 is LGHNA and CDR2 is YNFKEQ in the germline V gene. The CDR3 DNA follows: TGTGCCAGCAGCCAACAGGCGGGATCTAGCACAGATACGCAGTATTTT. Translation gives CASSQQAGSSTDTQYF.

V usage is TRBV9 and J usage is TRBJ2-3; D ambiguous. This CDR3 comprises 13 residues. Germline V gene sequence: CDR1 SGDLS, CDR2 YYNGEE. V dropped 4 bases and J dropped 2 bases, with 8 bases sitting between them. As DNA, the CDR3 is TGTGCCAGCAGCCCAACATCCACAGATACGCAGTATTTT. This sequence encodes CASSPTSTDTQYF.

The chain has TRBV18 and TRBJ1-1, with D uncertain. The CDR3 sequence is 15 residues long. Germline V gene sequence: CDR1 KGHSH, CDR2 LQKENI. Trimming took 3 bases from V and 0 from J, leaving 11 bases between them. For the CDR3, the DNA is TGTGCCAGCTCACCGTTAAGAGAGCTGAACACTGAAGCTTTCTTT. Amino acids: CASSPLRELNTEAFF.

The rearrangement joins TRBV18 to TRBJ2-5, with 9 bases identical to TRBD2. After removal of 2 bases from V and 3 bases from J, the junction contained 16 bases not matched to a gene. The CDR3 is 19 residues long. Germline CDR1 is KGHSH and CDR2 is LQKENI. The CDR3 loop reads CASSPIVLAGSRGEETQYF. CDR3 coding DNA: TGTGCCAGCTCACCAATTGTCCTAGCGGGAAGTAGAGGGGAAGAGACCCAGTACTTC.

The chain combines TRBV5-6 with TRBJ2-3, with 12 bases lining up with TRBD2. CDR1 is SGHDT, CDR2 YYEEEE, per germline. This CDR3 is built from 17 residues. The V gene end was trimmed by 3 bases and the J gene end by 4 bases; junction bases not matched to a gene: 9. CDR3 protein: CASSSSRLAGAPDTQYF. The CDR3 region has the DNA TGTGCCAGCAGCTCTTCACGACTAGCGGGAGCCCCAGATACGCAGTATTTT.

The V and J genes are TRBV7-2 and TRBJ1-2, with a weak D call TRBD1 (5 bases). The length of the CDR3 is 10 residues. V lost 9 bases and J 8 bases, leaving 10 bases between the germline ends. Germline lookup yields CDR1 SGHTA and CDR2 FQGNSA. In nucleotides, the CDR3 is TGTGCCAGTAAATGGGGCGGCTACACCTTC. This encodes CASKWGGYTF. Variable domain in full (rest from reference TRBV7-2 and TRBJ1-2): GAGVSQSPSNKVTEKGKDVELRCDPISGHTALYWYRQSLGQGLEFLIYFQGNSAPDKSGLPSDRFSAERTGGSVSTLTIQRTQQEDSAVYLCASKWGGYTFGSGTRLTVV.

The chain couples TRBV9 to TRBJ2-4; D gene unclear. The CDR3 has 17 amino acids. The ends were cut back, 2 bases at V and 0 bases at J, with 15 bases in the middle. The germline CDR1 and CDR2 sequences are SGDLS and YYNGEE. CDR3 coding DNA: TGTGCCAGCAGCGTTGGGCCCGCATTAATAGCCAAAAACATTCAGTACTTC. Translation: CASSVGPALIAKNIQYF.

J is TRBJ2-1 and V is TRBV2, with D tentatively TRBD1 (6 bases). From germline, CDR1 is SNHLY and CDR2 FYNNEI. This CDR3 comprises 15 residues. The germline V and J ends were trimmed by 6 bases and 0 bases, with 12 bases remaining between them. The DNA of the CDR3 is TGTGCCAGCAGGCGACAGGTCGGCTCCTACAATGAGCAGTTCTTC. This translates into CASRRQVGSYNEQFF.

This sequence joins TRBV15 and TRBJ2-5; 8 nucleotides align to TRBD2. V trimming: 4 bases; J trimming: 5 bases; junction bases outside the gene matches: 9. The CDR3 spans 15 residues. Per the germline V gene, CDR1 is LNHNV and CDR2 is YYDKDF (reference sequence). The CDR3 DNA is TGTGCCACCAGCACGACCGGGACTAGGCGGGAGACCCAGTACTTC. As protein: CATSTTGTRRETQYF.

CDR3 sequence: CASTQTGGFFGYTF. Here the CDR3 DNA reads TGTGCCAGCACCCAAACAGGGGGCTTCTTTGGCTACACCTTC. V and J are TRBV5-4 and TRBJ1-2, with 9 bases identical to TRBD1. The CDR3 sequence is 14 residues long. The V segment lost 6 bases and the J segment 7 bases; nucleotides outside the gene matches: 10. Germline V gene sequence: CDR1 SGHNT, CDR2 YYREEE (reference sequence).

The chain combines TRBV19 with TRBJ1-3, with D possibly matching TRBD1 (6 bases). CDR1 and CDR2 from the germline V gene are LNHDA and SQIVND (reference sequence). V lost 5 bases, J lost 7 bases, and 18 bases lay in between. This CDR3 comprises 15 residues. The CDR3 DNA is TGTGCCAGTAGTTCCGGGACATTCGGCTGGAACACCATATATTTT. This gives the protein CASSSGTFGWNTIYF.

This clone was seen just once. CDR3 in amino acids: CASSIDLGLGGYTF. CDR3 DNA sequence: TGTGCCAGTAGTATAGACCTGGGGCTCGGAGGCTACACCTTC. The J gene is TRBJ1-2, the V gene TRBV19, with D tentatively TRBD1 (5 bases). Per germline, CDR1 LNHDA and CDR2 SQIVND (reference sequence). V was clipped by 0 bases and J by 8 bases, with 13 bases between them. CDR3 length: 14 amino acids.

CDR3 sequence: CASNGQRNQPQHF. The CDR3 nucleotides read TGTGCCAGTAATGGGCAGCGGAATCAGCCCCAGCATTTT. The chain employs TRBV19 and TRBJ1-5; D ambiguous. The V and J ends lost 7 bases and 4 bases respectively, with 11 bases between them. CDR1 LNHDA and CDR2 SQIVND come from the germline V gene (reference sequence). The CDR3 has 13 amino acids. Variable domain in full (rest from reference TRBV19 and TRBJ1-5): DGGITQSPKYLFRKEGQNVTLSCEQNLNHDAMYWYRQDPGQGLRLIYYSQIVNDFQKGDIAEGYSVSREKKESFPLTVTSAQKNPTAFYLCASNGQRNQPQHFGDGTRLSIL.

A note on this clone: The same CDR3 is also encoded by other DNA sequences in this sample. This sequence joins TRBV9 and TRBJ2-1, with 11 bases matching TRBD2. The ends lost 4 bases at V and 0 bases at J; junction bases unmatched: 0. Per germline, CDR1 SGDLS and CDR2 YYNGEE. CDR3 length equals 15 residues. The CDR3 DNA sequence: TGTGCCAGCAGCACTAGCGGGAGCTCCTACAATGAGCAGTTCTTC. The encoded protein is CASSTSGSSYNEQFF.

The J gene is TRBJ2-7, the V gene TRBV30; 11 bases are shared with TRBD1. Germline V CDR1 and CDR2: GTSNPN, SVGIG (reference sequence). The CDR3 extends over 14 amino acids. The V and J ends lost 5 bases and 6 bases, in that order; junction bases with no gene match: 9. CDR3 sequence reads: CAWDLDRGLVEQYF. In nucleotides, the CDR3 is TGTGCCTGGGACCTGGACAGGGGGCTTGTCGAGCAGTACTTC. Full variable domain (missing parts from reference TRBV30 and TRBJ2-7): SQTIHQWPATLVQPVGSPLSLECTVEGTSNPNLYWYRQAAGRGLQLLFYSVGIGQISSEVPQNLSASRPQDRQFILSSKKLLLSDSGFYLCAWDLDRGLVEQYFGPGTRLTVT.

The gene calls are TRBV9 and TRBJ1-2, with a tentative D call TRBD1 (5 bases). V was pared by 0 bases and J by 2 bases, with 8 bases between. The CDR3 covers 14 residues. Per germline, CDR1 SGDLS and CDR2 YYNGEE. CDR3 nucleotides: TGTGCCAGCAGCGTAGATCCAGGGAACTATGGCTACACCTTC. It encodes CASSVDPGNYGYTF.

The gene calls are TRBV5-1 and TRBJ2-3; a weak D match, TRBD1 (5 bases). Trimming shortened V by 4 bases and J by 8 bases, and 17 bases separated the two germline ends. Germline V CDR1 and CDR2: SGHRS, YFSETQ. The CDR3 is 14 residues long. The CDR3 nucleotides are TGCGCCAGCAGCGATACAACCAGGGCTGGTACGCAGTATTTT. Translated, it gives CASSDTTRAGTQYF.

V gene TRBV6-5 combines with J gene TRBJ1-1; D perhaps matches TRBD1 (6 bases). Germline loops: CDR1 MNHEY, CDR2 SVGAGI. The CDR3 runs 16 residues. Trimming took off 0 bases at V and 6 bases at J, with 17 bases between the two ends. The CDR3 DNA reads TGTGCCAGCAGTTACTCGATGGCGGGGGCAGGGGCTGAAGCTTTCTTT. This sequence encodes CASSYSMAGAGAEAFF.

The chain links TRBV6-5 to TRBJ1-2; the D gene is possibly TRBD1 (5 bases). V lost 2 bases and J lost 6, with 10 bases in between. Germline CDR1 is MNHEY and CDR2 is SVGAGI. This CDR3 is built from 13 residues. The CDR3 bases are TGTGCCAGCAGTTACGTCGGGGGAAATGGCTACACCTTC. It yields the protein CASSYVGGNGYTF.

This clone was recorded once. The rearrangement joins TRBV27 to TRBJ2-5, with 9 positions matching TRBD2. Germline V CDR1 and CDR2: MNHEY, SMNVEV (reference sequence). The CDR3 is made up of 20 amino acids. Germline trimming cut 2 bases from V and 5 bases from J; bases unmatched to any gene: 21. The CDR3 DNA follows: TGTGCCAGCAGTTTAGAGCGGGGAAGGGTACGTGCGGGAGGGCGGGAGACCCAGTACTTC. This gives the protein CASSLERGRVRAGGRETQYF.

This rearrangement joins TRBV30 to TRBJ2-5; a possible D gene is TRBD2 (5 bases). Germline V gene data show CDR1 as GTSNPN and CDR2 as SVGIG (reference sequence). This CDR3 is built from 13 residues. Trimming removed 1 base at V and 4 bases at J, with 10 bases between. The CDR3 bases are TGTGCCTGGAGTGCCTCGGGGAGAGAGACCCAGTACTTC. Its protein is CAWSASGRETQYF. Full variable domain (outside the CDR3, taken from reference TRBV30 and TRBJ2-5): SQTIHQWPATLVQPVGSPLSLECTVEGTSNPNLYWYRQAAGRGLQLLFYSVGIGQISSEVPQNLSASRPQDRQFILSSKKLLLSDSGFYLCAWSASGRETQYFGPGTRLLVL.

J is TRBJ1-5 and V is TRBV28, with D possibly being TRBD1 (6 bases). The CDR3 is 15 amino acids. Germline lookup yields CDR1 MDHEN and CDR2 SYDVKM. V was pared by 2 bases and J by 3 bases, with 11 bases between. CDR3 residues: CASSLRGQNNQPQHF. CDR3 DNA: TGTGCCAGCAGTTTAAGAGGACAGAACAATCAGCCCCAGCATTTT.

The chain recombines TRBV18 with TRBJ2-3; 10 bases agree with TRBD1. The CDR3 loop spans 15 amino acids. V shed 2 bases, J shed 1 base, and the junction held 0 bases outside the gene matches. Looked up from germline, CDR1 is KGHSH and CDR2 is LQKENI. CDR3 protein: CASSPGTGGTDTQYF. For the CDR3, the DNA is TGTGCCAGCTCACCAGGGACAGGGGGCACAGATACGCAGTATTTT.

The rearrangement uses TRBV21-1 and TRBJ1-5. TRBV21-1 is a known pseudogene. The CDR3 spans 19 residues. DNA for the CDR3: TGTGCCAGCAGCAAAGGGAGATGGACGGGAACAAGGACTAATCAGCCCCAGCATTTT. Translation gives CASSKGRWTGTRTNQPQHF.

CDR3 bases: TGTGCCAGCAGCACAAACCCACAGGGGGCAATTGGCTACACCTTC. Residues: CASSTNPQGAIGYTF. J is TRBJ1-2 and V is TRBV28, with 9 bases fitting TRBD1. The CDR3 consists of 15 residues. Germline CDR1 MDHEN, CDR2 SYDVKM. V was clipped by 6 bases and J by 7 bases; unmatched bases: 12.

The chain carries TRBV7-8 and TRBJ2-7, with D perhaps matching TRBD2 (7 bases). CDR1 is SGHVS and CDR2 is FQNEAQ in the germline V gene. The V end lost 0 bases, the J end lost 6 bases, and 18 bases lay between the germline ends. The CDR3 runs to 16 residues. Here the CDR3 reads CASSLAVGGGWSEQYF. Here the CDR3 DNA reads TGTGCCAGCAGCTTAGCAGTCGGCGGGGGCTGGAGCGAGCAGTACTTC.

The gene calls are TRBV28 and TRBJ2-3; a weak D match, TRBD2 (6 bases). The V end lost 4 bases, the J end lost 3 bases, and 14 bases lay between the germline ends. The CDR3 consists of 15 residues. Per germline, CDR1 MDHEN and CDR2 SYDVKM. The CDR3 nucleotides are TGTGCCAGCAGTTCTGGCGGGACGGTAACAGATACGCAGTATTTT. Residues: CASSSGGTVTDTQYF.